This is a list of T cell receptor beta chains from one sample in a study of blood T cell repertoires in COVID-19. The data were produced by immunoSEQ multiplex PCR, yet TCRdb's version contains in-frame clones alone and is incomplete. The top ten clones hold roughly 20% of a sample with roughly 200,000 clones, approximately 81% of them seen once. The material sequenced was peripheral blood. The source is a woman of 80 years or more with active or convalescent COVID-19. The CDR3 runs from the conserved cysteine through the conserved F or W. The D gene is left open where the match is weak. For some rows the clone size is stated as once, few or many, or as a class when expanded; others skip it.

TRBJ2-3 | . | TRBV7-2 | . | TGTGCCAGCAGCTTCGGGAGCGGAGATACGCAGTATTTT | CASSFGSGDTQYF
TRBJ2-6 | . | TRBV5-1 | TRBD1 | TGCGCCAGCAGCTTGGTCGGACAGGGGAGTCCTGGGGCCAACGTCCTGACTTTC | CASSLVGQGSPGANVLTF
TRBJ2-7 | . | TRBV28 | . | TGTGCCAGCAGTTTGTCACTGGGCCGTGCATACGAGCAGTACTTC | CASSLSLGRAYEQYF
TRBJ1-2 | . | TRBV7-2 | TRBD1 | TGTGCCAGCAGCGACGGACAGGGGTCGGGCGGCTATGGCTACACCTTC | CASSDGQGSGGYGYTF
TRBJ2-1 | once | TRBV24-1 | . | TGTGCCACCAGTGACCAGGGAGGAACGGGACCGTACAATGAGCAGTTCTTC | CATSDQGGTGPYNEQFF
TRBJ2-3 | . | TRBV5-4 | TRBD2 | TGTGCCAGCAGCTCGGGACTAGCGGGGGGCCGTACAGATACGCAGTATTTT | CASSSGLAGGRTDTQYF
TRBJ1-3 | . | TRBV5-1 | . | TGCGCCAGCAGCTTGGACCAGGGCCCCTCGGCTGGAAACACCATATATTTT | CASSLDQGPSAGNTIYF
TRBJ1-2 | once | TRBV7-2 | TRBD1 | TGTGCCAGCAGCGTTGGACAGGGCTATGGCTACACCTTC | CASSVGQGYGYTF
TRBJ2-2 | . | TRBV6-5 | TRBD1 | TGTGCCAGCAGTTCGGACAGGGTTATCGCCGGGGAGCTGTTTTTT | CASSSDRVIAGELFF
TRBJ1-3 | few | TRBV5-1 | . | TGCGCCAGCAGCTTCGACAGATCTGGAAACACCATATATTTT | CASSFDRSGNTIYF
TRBJ1-5 | . | TRBV4-3 | . | TGCGCCAGCAGCCAAGGCCGAGTAAGCAATCAGCCCCAGCATTTT | CASSQGRVSNQPQHF
TRBJ2-5 | . | TRBV11-1 | TRBD1 | TGTGCCAGCAGCACAAGGACAGGGGGCGGGTCCCAGTACTTC | CASSTRTGGGSQYF
TRBJ1-1 | . | TRBV6-2/TRBV6-3 | . | TGTGCCAGCAGTTACAGCTCGAACACTGAAGCTTTCTTT | CASSYSSNTEAFF
TRBJ2-7 | . | TRBV9 | TRBD1 | TGTGCCAGCAGCGTAGGGGGACAGGACTACTACGAGCAGTACTTC | CASSVGGQDYYEQYF